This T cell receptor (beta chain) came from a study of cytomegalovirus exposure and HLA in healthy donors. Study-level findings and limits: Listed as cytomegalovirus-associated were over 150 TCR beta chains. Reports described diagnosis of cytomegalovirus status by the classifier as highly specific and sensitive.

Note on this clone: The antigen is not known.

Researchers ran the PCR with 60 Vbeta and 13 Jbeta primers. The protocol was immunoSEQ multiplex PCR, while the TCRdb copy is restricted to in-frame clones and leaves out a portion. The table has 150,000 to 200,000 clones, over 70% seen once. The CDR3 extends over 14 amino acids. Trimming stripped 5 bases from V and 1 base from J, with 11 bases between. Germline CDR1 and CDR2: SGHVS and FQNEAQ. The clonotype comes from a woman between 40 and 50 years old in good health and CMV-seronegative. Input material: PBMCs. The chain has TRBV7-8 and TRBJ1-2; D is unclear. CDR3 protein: CASSPQTYNYGYTF. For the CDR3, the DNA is TGTGCCAGCAGCCCCCAGACATATAACTATGGCTACACCTTC.